Below, one T cell receptor (beta chain) is given with its context. The data were taken from a study of PD-1 blockade in classical Hodgkin lymphoma. Each of the patients experienced relapse following autologous stem cell transplantation, and their brentuximab vedotin exposure differed. Germline assignment: CDR1 SGHVS and CDR2 FNYEAQ. CDR3 length: 14 residues. Libraries were prepared by immunoSEQ multiplex PCR; TCRdb keeps only in-frame clonotypes and omits some of them. The sample records about 97,000 clones, approximately 88% being singletons. The sequence was collected from a human donor with classical Hodgkin lymphoma. The V and J genes are TRBV7-6 and TRBJ2-5, with 8 bases aligning to TRBD1. TRBJ2-7 matches the DNA end more closely, so the J call is doubtful. Sequenced here: peripheral blood mononuclear cells (PBMCs), sampled at baseline. The CDR3 DNA is TGTGCCAGCAGCTTGGGACAGGCCACCTACGAGCAGTACTTC. Encoded protein: CASSLGQATYEQYF.